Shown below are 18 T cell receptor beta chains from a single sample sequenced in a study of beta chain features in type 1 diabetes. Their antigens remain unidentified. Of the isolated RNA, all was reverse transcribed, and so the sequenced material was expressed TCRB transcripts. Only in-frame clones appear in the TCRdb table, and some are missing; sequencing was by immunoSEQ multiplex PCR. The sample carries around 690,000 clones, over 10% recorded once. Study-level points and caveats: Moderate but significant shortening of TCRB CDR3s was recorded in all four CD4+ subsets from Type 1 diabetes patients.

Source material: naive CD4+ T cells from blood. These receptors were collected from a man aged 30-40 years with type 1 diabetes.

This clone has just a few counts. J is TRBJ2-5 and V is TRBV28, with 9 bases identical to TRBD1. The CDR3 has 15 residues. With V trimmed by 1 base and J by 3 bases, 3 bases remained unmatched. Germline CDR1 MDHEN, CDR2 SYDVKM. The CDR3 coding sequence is TGTGCCAGCAGTTTATCCGGGACAGGGAAAGAGACCCAGTACTTC. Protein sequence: CASSLSGTGKETQYF.

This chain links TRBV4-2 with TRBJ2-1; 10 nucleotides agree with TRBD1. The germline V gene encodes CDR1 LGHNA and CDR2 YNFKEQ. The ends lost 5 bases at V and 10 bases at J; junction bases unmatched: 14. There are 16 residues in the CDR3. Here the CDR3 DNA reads TGTGCCAGCAGCTTGAGGAGGGACAGGGGCTTGCAGGAGCAGTTCTTC. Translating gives CASSLRRDRGLQEQFF.

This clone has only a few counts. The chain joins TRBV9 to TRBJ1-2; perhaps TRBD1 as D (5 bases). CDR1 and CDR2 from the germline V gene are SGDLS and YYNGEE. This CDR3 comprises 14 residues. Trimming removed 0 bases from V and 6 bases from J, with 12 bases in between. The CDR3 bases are TGTGCCAGCAGCGTAGCTACCCAGGGTCATGGCTACACCTTC. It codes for CASSVATQGHGYTF.

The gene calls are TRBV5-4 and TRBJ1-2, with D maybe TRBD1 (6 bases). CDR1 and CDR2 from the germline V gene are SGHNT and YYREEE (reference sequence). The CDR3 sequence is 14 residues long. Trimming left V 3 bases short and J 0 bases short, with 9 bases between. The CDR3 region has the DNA TGTGCCAGCAGCTCCAGGGGAACTAACTATGGCTACACCTTC. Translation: CASSSRGTNYGYTF.

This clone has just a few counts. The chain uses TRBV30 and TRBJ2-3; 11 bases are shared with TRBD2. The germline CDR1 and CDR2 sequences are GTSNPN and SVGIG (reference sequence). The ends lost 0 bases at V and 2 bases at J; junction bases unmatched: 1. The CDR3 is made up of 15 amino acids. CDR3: CAWSVLAGVTDTQYF. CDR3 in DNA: TGTGCCTGGAGTGTACTAGCGGGGGTCACAGATACGCAGTATTTT.

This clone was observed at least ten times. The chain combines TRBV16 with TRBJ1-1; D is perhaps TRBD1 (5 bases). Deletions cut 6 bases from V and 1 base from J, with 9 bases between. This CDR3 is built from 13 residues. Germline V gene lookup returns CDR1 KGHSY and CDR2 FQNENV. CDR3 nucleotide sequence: TGTGCCAGCAGTCACGACAGGAACACTGAAGCTTTCTTT. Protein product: CASSHDRNTEAFF.

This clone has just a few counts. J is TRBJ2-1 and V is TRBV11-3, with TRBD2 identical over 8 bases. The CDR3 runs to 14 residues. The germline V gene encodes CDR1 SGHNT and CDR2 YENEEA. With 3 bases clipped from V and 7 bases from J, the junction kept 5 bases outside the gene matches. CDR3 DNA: TGTGCCAGCAGCTTGGGACTAGACGGGAATGAGCAGTTCTTC. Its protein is CASSLGLDGNEQFF.

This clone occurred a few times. The CDR3 reads CAIRDRTGGGETQYF. The CDR3 nucleotides read TGTGCCATCAGAGACCGGACAGGGGGCGGTGAGACCCAGTACTTC. This chain connects TRBV10-3 to TRBJ2-5; 11 bases line up with TRBD1. CDR1 and CDR2 from the germline V gene are ENHRY and SYGVKD. The CDR3 sequence is 15 residues long. With V trimmed by 6 bases and J by 5 bases, 8 bases remained unmatched.

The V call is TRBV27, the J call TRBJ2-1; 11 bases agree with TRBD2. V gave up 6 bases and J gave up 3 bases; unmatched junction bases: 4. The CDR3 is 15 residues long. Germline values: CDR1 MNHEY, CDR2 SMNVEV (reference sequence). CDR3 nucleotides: TGTGCCAGCAGAATAGCGGGGGGGGTCTACAATGAGCAGTTCTTC. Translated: CASRIAGGVYNEQFF.

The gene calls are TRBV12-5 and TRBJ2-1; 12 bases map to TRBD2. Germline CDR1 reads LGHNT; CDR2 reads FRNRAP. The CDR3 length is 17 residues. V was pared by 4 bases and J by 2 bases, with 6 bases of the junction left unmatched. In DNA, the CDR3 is TGTGCTAGTGGTTCGAGGACTAGCGGGGAAACCTACAATGAGCAGTTCTTC. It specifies CASGSRTSGETYNEQFF.

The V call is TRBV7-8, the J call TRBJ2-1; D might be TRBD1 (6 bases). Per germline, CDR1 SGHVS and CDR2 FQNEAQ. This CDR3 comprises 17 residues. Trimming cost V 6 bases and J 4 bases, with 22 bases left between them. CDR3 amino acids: CASSWGLRLHLYNEQFF. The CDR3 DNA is TGTGCCAGCAGTTGGGGGCTTCGGCTCCATCTTTACAATGAGCAGTTCTTC.

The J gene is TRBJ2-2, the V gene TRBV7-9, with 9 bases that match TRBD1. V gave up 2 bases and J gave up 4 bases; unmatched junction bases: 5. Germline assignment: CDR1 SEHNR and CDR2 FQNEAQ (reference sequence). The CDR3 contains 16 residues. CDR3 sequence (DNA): TGTGCCAGCAGCTTAAGGACAGGGGCTAGCACCGGGGAGCTGTTTTTT. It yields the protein CASSLRTGASTGELFF.

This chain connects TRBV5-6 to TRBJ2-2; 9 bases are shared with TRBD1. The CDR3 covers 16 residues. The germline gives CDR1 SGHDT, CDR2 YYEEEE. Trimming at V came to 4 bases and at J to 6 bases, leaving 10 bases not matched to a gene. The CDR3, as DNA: TGTGCCAGCAGCCTCACCGGGACAGGGACACCCGGGGAGCTGTTTTTT. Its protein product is CASSLTGTGTPGELFF.

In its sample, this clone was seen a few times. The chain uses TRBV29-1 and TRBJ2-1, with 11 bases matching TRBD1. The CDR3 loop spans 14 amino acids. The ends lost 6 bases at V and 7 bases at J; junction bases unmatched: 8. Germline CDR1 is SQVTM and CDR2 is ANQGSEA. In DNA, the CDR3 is TGCAGCGTCGAACGGGACAGGGGGATTAATGAGCAGTTCTTC. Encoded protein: CSVERDRGINEQFF.

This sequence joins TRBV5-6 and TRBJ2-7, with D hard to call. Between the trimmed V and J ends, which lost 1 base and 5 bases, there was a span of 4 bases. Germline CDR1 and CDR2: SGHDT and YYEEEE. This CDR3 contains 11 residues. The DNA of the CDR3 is TGTGCCAGCAGCTTGAATCACGAGCAGTACTTC. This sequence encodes CASSLNHEQYF. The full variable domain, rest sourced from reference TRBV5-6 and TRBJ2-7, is DAGVTQSPTHLIKTRGQQVTLRCSPKSGHDTVSWYQQALGQGPQFIFQYYEEEERQRGNFPDRFSGHQFPNYSSELNVNALLLGDSALYLCASSLNHEQYFGPGTRLTVT.

CDR3 coding DNA: TGTGCCAGCAGCCCTTCAACCTACAGCTTGAACACTGAAGCTTTCTTT. Protein: CASSPSTYSLNTEAFF. V is TRBV7-9 and J is TRBJ1-1; D not resolved. The germline gives CDR1 SEHNR, CDR2 FQNEAQ (reference sequence). This CDR3 spans 16 amino acids. V shed 5 bases and J shed 0 bases, with 16 bases lying between them.

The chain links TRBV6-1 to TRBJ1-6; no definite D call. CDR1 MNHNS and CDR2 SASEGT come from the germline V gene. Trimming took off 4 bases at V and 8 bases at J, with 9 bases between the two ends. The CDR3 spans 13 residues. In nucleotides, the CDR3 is TGTGCCAGCAGTGCCAACCCTGATTCACCCCTCCACTTT. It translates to CASSANPDSPLHF.

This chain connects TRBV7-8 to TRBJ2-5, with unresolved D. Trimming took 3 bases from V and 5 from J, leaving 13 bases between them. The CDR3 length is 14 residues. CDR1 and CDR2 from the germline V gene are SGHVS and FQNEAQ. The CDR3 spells CASSFILAPETQYF. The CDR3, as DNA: TGTGCCAGCAGCTTCATTTTAGCTCCGGAGACCCAGTACTTC.